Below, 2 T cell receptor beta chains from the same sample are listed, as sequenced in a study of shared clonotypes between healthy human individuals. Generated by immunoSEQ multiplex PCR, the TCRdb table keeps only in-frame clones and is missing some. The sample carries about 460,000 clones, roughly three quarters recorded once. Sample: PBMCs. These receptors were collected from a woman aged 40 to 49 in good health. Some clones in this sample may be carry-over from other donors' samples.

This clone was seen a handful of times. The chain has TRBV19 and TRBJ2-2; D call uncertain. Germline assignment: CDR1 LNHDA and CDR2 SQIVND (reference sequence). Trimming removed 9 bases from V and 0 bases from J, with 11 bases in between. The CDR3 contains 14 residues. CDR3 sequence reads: CASILSPNTGELFF. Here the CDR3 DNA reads TGTGCCAGCATACTGAGTCCGAACACCGGGGAGCTGTTTTTT.

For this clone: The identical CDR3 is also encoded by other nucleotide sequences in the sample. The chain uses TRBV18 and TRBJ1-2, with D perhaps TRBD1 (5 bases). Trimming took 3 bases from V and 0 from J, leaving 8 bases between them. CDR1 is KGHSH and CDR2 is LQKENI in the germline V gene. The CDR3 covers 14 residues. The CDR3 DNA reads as TGTGCCAGCTCACCCGACAGAACTAACTATGGCTACACCTTC. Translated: CASSPDRTNYGYTF.